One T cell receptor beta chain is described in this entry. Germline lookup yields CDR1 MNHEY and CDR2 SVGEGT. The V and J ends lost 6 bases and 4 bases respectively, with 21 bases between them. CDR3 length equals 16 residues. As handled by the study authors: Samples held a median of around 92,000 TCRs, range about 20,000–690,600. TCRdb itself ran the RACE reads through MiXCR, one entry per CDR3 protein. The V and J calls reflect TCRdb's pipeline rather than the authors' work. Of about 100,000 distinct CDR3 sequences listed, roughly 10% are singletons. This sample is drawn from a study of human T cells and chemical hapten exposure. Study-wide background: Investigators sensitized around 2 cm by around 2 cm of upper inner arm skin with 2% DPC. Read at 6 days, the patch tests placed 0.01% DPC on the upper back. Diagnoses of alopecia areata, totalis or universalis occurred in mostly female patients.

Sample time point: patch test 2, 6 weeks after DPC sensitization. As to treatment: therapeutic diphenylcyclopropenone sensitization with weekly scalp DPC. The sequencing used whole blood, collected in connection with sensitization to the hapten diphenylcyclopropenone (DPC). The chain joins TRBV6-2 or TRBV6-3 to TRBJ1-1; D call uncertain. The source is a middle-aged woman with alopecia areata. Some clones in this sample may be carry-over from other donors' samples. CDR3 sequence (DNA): TGTGCCAGCAGGGACGGTCTGGTTGGCCGGACCACTGAAGCTTTCTTT. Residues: CASRDGLVGRTTEAFF.